The entry below describes one T cell receptor beta chain. Its antigen remains unidentified. The data were taken from a study of shared clonotypes between healthy human individuals. This table comes from immunoSEQ multiplex PCR, and its TCRdb copy is limited to in-frame clones, with some not included. The repertoire has about 480,000 clones, around 74% of them found once; the top ten carry 10% to 15%. The CDR3 loop spans 16 amino acids. Trimming cost V 3 bases and J 7 bases, with 22 bases left between them. Germline V gene sequence: CDR1 SQVTM, CDR2 ANQGSEA. Findings and caveats of the study: Limitation of the genetic and exposure-history diversity represented came from the few donors.

The chain combines TRBV29-1 with TRBJ1-3, with D possibly matching TRBD1 (6 bases). Sequences were obtained from PBMCs. The TCR sequence derives from a woman aged 40 to 50 in good health. Some clones in this sample may be carry-over from other donors' samples. The CDR3 reads CSVDPNRALRGNTIYF. The CDR3 DNA is TGCAGCGTTGACCCTAACAGGGCCCTGAGGGGGAACACCATATATTTT.